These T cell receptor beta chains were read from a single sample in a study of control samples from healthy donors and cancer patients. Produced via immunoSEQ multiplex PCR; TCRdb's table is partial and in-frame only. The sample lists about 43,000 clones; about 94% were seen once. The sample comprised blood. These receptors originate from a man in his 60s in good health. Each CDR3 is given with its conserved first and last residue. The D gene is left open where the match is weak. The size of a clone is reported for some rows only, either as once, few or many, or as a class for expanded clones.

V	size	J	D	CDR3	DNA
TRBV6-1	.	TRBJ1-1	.	CASSDRVTSTEAFF	TGTGCCAGCAGTGACAGGGTGACATCGACTGAAGCTTTCTTT
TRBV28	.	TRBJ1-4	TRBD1	CASSLDRGPDNEKLFF	TGTGCCAGCAGTCTCGACAGGGGGCCCGATAATGAAAAACTGTTTTTT
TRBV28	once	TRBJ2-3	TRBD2	CASSSWTSGTDTQYF	TGTGCCAGCAGTTCCTGGACTAGCGGGACAGATACGCAGTATTTT
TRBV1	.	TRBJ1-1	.	CTSSPDCGKNTEAFF	TGCACCAGCAGCCCAGATTGCGGAAAGAACACTGAAGCTTTCTTT
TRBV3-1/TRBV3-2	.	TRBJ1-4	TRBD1	CASSQPGTVSEKLFF	TGTGCCAGCAGCCAACCCGGGACAGTTAGTGAAAAACTGTTTTTT
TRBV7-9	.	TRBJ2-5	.	CASSRSGAETQYF	TGTGCCAGCAGCCGTTCAGGGGCAGAGACCCAGTACTTC
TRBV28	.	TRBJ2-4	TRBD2	CASSSAELTSVDGKNIQYF	TGTGCCAGCAGTAGCGCGGAACTCACTAGCGTCGATGGCAAAAACATTCAGTACTTC
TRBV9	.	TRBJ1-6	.	CASSLVGSPLHF	TGTGCCAGCAGCCTTGTCGGTTCACCCCTCCACTTT
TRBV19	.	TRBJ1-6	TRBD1	CASSQDRGSGSPLHF	TGTGCCAGTAGCCAGGACAGGGGGAGTGGTTCACCCCTCCACTTT
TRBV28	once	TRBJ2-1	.	CASKFTSQSNEQFF	TGTGCCAGCAAATTCACCAGCCAGAGCAATGAGCAGTTCTTC
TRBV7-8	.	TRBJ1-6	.	CASSNRDATSPLHF	TGTGCCAGCAGCAACCGGGACGCTACTTCACCCCTCCACTTT
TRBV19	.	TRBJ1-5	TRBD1	CASSNRFGQGNQPQHF	TGTGCCAGTAGTAACCGCTTTGGACAGGGAAATCAGCCCCAGCATTTT
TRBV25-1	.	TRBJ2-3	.	CASSESGITDTQYF	TGTGCCAGCAGTGAATCCGGCATTACAGATACGCAGTATTTT
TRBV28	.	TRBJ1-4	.	CASRSGYEKLFF	TGTGCCAGCAGGTCAGGGTATGAAAAACTGTTTTTT
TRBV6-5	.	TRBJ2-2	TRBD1	CASSRQGARGELFF	TGTGCCAGCAGTCGACAGGGGGCGCGCGGGGAGCTGTTTTTT
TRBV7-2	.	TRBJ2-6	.	CASSLDSSGANVLTF	TGTGCCAGCAGCCTGGACAGCTCTGGGGCCAACGTCCTGACTTTC
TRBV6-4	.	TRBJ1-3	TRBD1	CASSEDQDRAGNTIYF	TGTGCCAGCAGTGAGGACCAGGACAGGGCTGGAAACACCATATATTTT
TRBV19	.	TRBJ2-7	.	CASSISSVLSYEQYF	TGTGCCAGTAGTATCTCTAGCGTTCTCTCCTACGAGCAGTACTTC
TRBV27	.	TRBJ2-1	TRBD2	CASSITPGLANEQFF	TGTGCCAGCAGTATTACCCCGGGACTAGCTAATGAGCAGTTCTTC
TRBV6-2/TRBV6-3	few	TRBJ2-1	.	CASSPSEDYNEQFF	TGTGCCAGCAGCCCCTCCGAGGATTACAATGAGCAGTTCTTC
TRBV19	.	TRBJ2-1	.	CASSNVEQFF	TGTGCCAGTAGTAATGTTGAGCAGTTCTTC
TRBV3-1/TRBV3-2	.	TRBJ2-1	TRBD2	CASSQEGSGDNEQFF	TGTGCCAGCAGCCAAGAGGGAAGCGGGGATAATGAGCAGTTCTTC
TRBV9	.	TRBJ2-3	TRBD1	CASSARQGSTDTQYF	TGTGCCAGCAGCGCCAGACAGGGTTCCACAGATACGCAGTATTTT
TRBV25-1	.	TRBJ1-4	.	CASSVQGGNEKLFF	TGTGCCAGCAGTGTACAGGGAGGAAATGAAAAACTGTTTTTT
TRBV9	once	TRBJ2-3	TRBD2	CASSVAWKREGLTDTQYF	TGTGCCAGCAGCGTAGCGTGGAAGCGGGAGGGCCTCACAGATACGCAGTATTTT
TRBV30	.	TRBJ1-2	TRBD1	CAWSVDRGSYGYTF	TGTGCCTGGAGTGTAGACAGGGGGAGCTATGGCTACACCTTC
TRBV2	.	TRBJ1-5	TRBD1	CASRSLQGAKSNQPQHF	TGTGCCAGCAGGTCCCTACAGGGGGCGAAAAGCAATCAGCCCCAGCATTTT
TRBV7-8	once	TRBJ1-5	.	CASSLVQGPFSNQPQHF	TGTGCCAGCAGCTTAGTCCAGGGCCCCTTCAGCAATCAGCCCCAGCATTTT
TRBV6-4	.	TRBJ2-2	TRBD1	CASSGGQGANTGELFF	TGTGCCAGCAGTGGCGGACAGGGGGCGAACACCGGGGAGCTGTTTTTT
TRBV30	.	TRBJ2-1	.	CARNQFVNNEQFF	TGTGCCCGCAACCAGTTCGTTAACAATGAGCAGTTCTTC
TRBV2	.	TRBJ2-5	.	CASEPGGETQYF	TGTGCCAGCGAACCGGGTGGGGAGACCCAGTACTTC
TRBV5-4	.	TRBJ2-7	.	CASSSGRGGVVDEQYF	TGTGCCAGCAGCTCGGGCAGGGGAGGCGTTGTCGACGAGCAGTACTTC
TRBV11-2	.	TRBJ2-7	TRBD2	CASSLDASGHTSSAPYEQYF	TGTGCCAGCAGCTTAGATGCTAGCGGGCACACCTCCTCGGCACCCTACGAGCAGTACTTC
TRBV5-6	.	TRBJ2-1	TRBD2	CASSLGRSGSGYNEQFF	TGTGCCAGCAGCTTGGGACGGAGCGGGAGTGGGTACAATGAGCAGTTCTTC
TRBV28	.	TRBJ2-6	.	CASRDRSGANVLTF	TGTGCCAGCCGGGACCGCTCTGGGGCCAACGTCCTGACTTTC
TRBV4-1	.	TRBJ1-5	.	CASSQDRGGDNQPQHF	TGCGCCAGCAGCCAAGATCGGGGAGGAGACAATCAGCCCCAGCATTTT
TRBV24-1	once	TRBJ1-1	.	CATSASVGKNTEAFF	TGTGCCACCAGTGCTTCCGTGGGGAAGAACACTGAAGCTTTCTTT
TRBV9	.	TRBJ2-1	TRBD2	CASSASAGSHNEQFF	TGTGCCAGCAGCGCCTCAGCGGGGAGCCACAATGAGCAGTTCTTC
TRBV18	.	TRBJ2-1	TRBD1	CASSPPGQARNEQFF	TGTGCCAGCTCACCACCGGGACAGGCCCGCAATGAGCAGTTCTTC
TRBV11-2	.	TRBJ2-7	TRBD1	CASSSTGVSTWEQYF	TGTGCCAGCAGCTCCACAGGGGTTAGTACGTGGGAGCAGTACTTC
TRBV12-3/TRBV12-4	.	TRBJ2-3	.	CASSLTLTDTQYF	TGTGCCAGCAGTTTAACGTTGACAGATACGCAGTATTTT
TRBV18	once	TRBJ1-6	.	CASSPLGQNYNSPLHF	TGTGCCAGCTCACCTCTGGGGCAGAATTATAATTCACCCCTCCACTTT
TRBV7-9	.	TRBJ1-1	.	CASSLQVSLVNTEAFF	TGTGCCAGCAGCCTACAGGTTAGCTTAGTGAACACTGAAGCTTTCTTT
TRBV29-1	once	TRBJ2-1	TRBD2	CSSGLAGDLNEQFF	TGCAGCTCGGGACTAGCGGGAGATCTCAATGAGCAGTTCTTC
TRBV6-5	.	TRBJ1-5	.	CASRRHGTPNQPQHF	TGTGCCAGCAGGCGCCACGGGACACCTAATCAGCCCCAGCATTTT